This record looks at one T cell receptor beta chain sequence and its context. The table lists this clonotype with many counts. Its antigen target is currently unknown. Per-base qualities were not stored, and no clone one base away is much larger. The data were obtained in a study of T-cell reconstitution after alpha-beta-depleted transplantation in children (dated by TCRdb to about 2016). Study-wide context: T-cell immune reconstitution after TCRalphabeta/CD19-depleted allogeneic hematopoietic cell transplantation in children was quantitatively tracked in the study by means of TCR repertoire profiling.

Library preparation used PCR. Sequencing was performed on an Illumina HiSeq 2500. To normalize quantification of the TCRbeta repertoire, the TCR libraries were built with molecular barcoding that relied on unique molecular identifiers. TCRdb reprocessing: public reads trimmed at Q25 with fastp, clones called with MiXCR, in-frame beta chains kept. Rows are combined by CDR3 protein, so each entry shows the most common genes and DNA. The sample records 200,000 to 250,000 distinct CDR3 sequences, roughly 25% of which are singletons. The top ten hold about 4.8% of the sample. Taken from the germline V gene, the CDR1 and CDR2 loops are SGDLS and YYNGEE. Trimming removed 4 bases from V and 4 bases from J, leaving 12 bases between the germline ends. Reading from cysteine to phenylalanine, the CDR3 counts 13 amino acids. The DNA shown is the 39-base CDR3, in frame from base 1. The treatment or condition label, read with the paper, signifies: allogeneic hematopoietic cell transplantation with graft depleted of TCRalphabeta T cells and CD19 B cells. Transplant recipients were children who received TCRalphabeta/CD19-depleted allogeneic hematopoietic cell grafts.

General findings and caveats noted by the study authors: In some patients, the high TCRbeta diversity seen at day 60 was put down to recipient T cells and intrathymic progenitors that had survived conditioning. Hyperexpanded clone frequencies declined over subsequent months; after one year, T-cell counts and TCRbeta diversity were mostly attributed to newly produced T cells. The apparently early recovery of alphabetaT-cell counts about two months after transplant reportedly depended on only several hundred rapidly expanded clones that came from non-depleted graft cells.

The receptor was isolated from a female patient aged 2-9 years who had a stem cell transplant for congenital amegakaryocytic thrombocytopenia, so the T cells may come from the graft donor. The sample in question was PBMCs, mostly from graft donor cells, obtained 360 days after TCRalphabeta/CD19-depleted stem cell transplant. This chain joins TRBV9 to TRBJ2-7; too little of a D gene remains to name it. The CDR3 sequence is CASSPRPDYEQYF. The DNA reads as follows: TGTGCCAGCAGCCCTCGACCTGATTACGAGCAGTACTTC.